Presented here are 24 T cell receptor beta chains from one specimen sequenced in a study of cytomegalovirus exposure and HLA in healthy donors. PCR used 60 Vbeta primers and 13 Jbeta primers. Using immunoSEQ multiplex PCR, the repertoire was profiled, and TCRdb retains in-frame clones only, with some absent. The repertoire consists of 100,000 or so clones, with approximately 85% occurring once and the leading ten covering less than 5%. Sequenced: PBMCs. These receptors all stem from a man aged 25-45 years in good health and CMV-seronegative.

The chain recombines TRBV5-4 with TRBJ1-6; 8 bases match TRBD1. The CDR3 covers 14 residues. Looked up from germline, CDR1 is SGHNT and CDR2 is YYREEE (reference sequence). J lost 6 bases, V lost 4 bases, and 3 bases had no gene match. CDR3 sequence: CASSKGQVNSPLHF. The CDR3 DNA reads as TGTGCCAGCAGCAAGGGACAGGTTAATTCACCCCTCCACTTT. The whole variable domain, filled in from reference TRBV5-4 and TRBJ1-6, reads ETGVTQSPTHLIKTRGQQVTLRCSSQSGHNTVSWYQQALGQGPQFIFQYYREEENGRGNFPPRFSGLQFPNYSSELNVNALELDDSALYLCASSKGQVNSPLHFGNGTRLTVT.

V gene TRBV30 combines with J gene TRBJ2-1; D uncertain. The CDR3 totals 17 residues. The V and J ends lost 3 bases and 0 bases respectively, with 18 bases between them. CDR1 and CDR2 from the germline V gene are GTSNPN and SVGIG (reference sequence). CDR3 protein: CAWRRSAAVSSYNEQFF. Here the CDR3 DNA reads TGTGCCTGGAGGAGAAGCGCGGCGGTTAGCTCCTACAATGAGCAGTTCTTC.

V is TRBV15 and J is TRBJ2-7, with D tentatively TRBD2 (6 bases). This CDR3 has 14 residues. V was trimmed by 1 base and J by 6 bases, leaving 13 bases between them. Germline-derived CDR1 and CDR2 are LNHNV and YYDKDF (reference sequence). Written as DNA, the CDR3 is TGTGCCACCAGCAGAGTTGGGTCCGGGGGCGAGCAGTACTTC. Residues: CATSRVGSGGEQYF.

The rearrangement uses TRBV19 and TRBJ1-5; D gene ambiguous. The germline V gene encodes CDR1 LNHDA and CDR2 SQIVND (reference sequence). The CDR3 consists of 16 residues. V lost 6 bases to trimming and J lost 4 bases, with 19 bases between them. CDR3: CASSNNRQRVNQPQHF. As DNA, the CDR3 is TGTGCCAGTAGCAACAACCGACAACGAGTTAATCAGCCCCAGCATTTT.

The CDR3 DNA follows: TGTGCCAGCAGTGAAGCCGGAGGGAGCGGAGAGACCCAGTACTTC. Its protein product is CASSEAGGSGETQYF. The chain combines TRBV2 with TRBJ2-5; weak D call: TRBD2 (6 bases). The V end was cut by 0 bases, the J end by 4 bases, with 12 bases between. The germline CDR1 and CDR2 sequences are SNHLY and FYNNEI. The CDR3 spans 15 residues.

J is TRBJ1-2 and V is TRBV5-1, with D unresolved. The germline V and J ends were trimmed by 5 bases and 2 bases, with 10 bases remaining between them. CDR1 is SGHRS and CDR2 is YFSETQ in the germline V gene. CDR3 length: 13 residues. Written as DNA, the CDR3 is TGCGCCAGCAGTCTGTCGGGAAACTATGGCTACACCTTC. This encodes CASSLSGNYGYTF.

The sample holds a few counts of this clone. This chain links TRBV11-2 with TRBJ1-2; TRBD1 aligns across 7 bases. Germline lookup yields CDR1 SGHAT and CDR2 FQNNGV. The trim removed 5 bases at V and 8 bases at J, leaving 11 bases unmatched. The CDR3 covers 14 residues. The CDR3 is CASSPPGTEGGYTF. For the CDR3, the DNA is TGTGCCAGCAGCCCACCCGGGACAGAGGGCGGCTACACCTTC.

The CDR3 here is CSATTSTDTQYF. The CDR3 DNA is TGCAGCGCAACGACTTCCACAGATACGCAGTATTTT. The genes are TRBV29-1 and TRBJ2-3, with D uncertain. The germline CDR1 and CDR2 sequences are SQVTM and ANQGSEA. The V end was cut by 7 bases, the J end by 2 bases, with 10 bases between. This CDR3 comprises 12 residues.

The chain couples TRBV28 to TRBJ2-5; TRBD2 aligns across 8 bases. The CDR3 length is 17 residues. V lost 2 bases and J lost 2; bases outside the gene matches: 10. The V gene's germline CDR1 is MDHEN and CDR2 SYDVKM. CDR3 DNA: TGTGCCAGCAGTTTAAGCACGGGAGGGCCAACACAAGAGACCCAGTACTTC. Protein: CASSLSTGGPTQETQYF.

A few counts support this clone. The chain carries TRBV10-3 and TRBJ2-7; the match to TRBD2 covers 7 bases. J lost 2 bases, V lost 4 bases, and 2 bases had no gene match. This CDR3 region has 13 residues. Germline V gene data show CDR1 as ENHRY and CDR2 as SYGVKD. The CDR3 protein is CAISGTRTYEQYF. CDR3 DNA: TGTGCCATCAGTGGGACTAGGACCTACGAGCAGTACTTC.

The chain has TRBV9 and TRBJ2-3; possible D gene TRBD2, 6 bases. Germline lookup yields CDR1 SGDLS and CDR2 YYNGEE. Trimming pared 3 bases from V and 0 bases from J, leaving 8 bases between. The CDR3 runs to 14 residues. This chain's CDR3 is CASSAGLSTDTQYF. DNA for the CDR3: TGTGCCAGCAGCGCGGGACTTAGCACAGATACGCAGTATTTT.

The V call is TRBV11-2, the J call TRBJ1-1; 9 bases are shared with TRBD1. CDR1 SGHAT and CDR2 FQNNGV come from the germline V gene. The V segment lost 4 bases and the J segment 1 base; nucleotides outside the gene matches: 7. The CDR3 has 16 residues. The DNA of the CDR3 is TGTGCCAGCAGCTCACGCAGGACAGGGGAGAACACTGAAGCTTTCTTT. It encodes CASSSRRTGENTEAFF. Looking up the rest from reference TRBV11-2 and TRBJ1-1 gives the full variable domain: EAGVAQSPRYKIIEKRQSVAFWCNPISGHATLYWYQQILGQGPKLLIQFQNNGVVDDSQLPKDRFSAERLKGVDSTLKIQPAKLEDSAVYLCASSSRRTGENTEAFFGQGTRLTVV.

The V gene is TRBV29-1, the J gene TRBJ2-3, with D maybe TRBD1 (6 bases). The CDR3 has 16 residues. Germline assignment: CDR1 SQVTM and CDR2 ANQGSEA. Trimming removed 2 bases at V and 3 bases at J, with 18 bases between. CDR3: CSVETRGARRTDTQYF. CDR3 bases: TGCAGCGTTGAAACCAGGGGAGCGCGGAGAACAGATACGCAGTATTTT.

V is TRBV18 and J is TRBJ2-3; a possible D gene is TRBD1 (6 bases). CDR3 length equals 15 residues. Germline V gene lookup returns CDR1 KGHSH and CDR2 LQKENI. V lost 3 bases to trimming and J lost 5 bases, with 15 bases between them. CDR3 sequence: CASSPEGQFGDTQYF. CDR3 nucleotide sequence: TGTGCCAGCTCACCCGAAGGACAGTTCGGAGATACGCAGTATTTT.

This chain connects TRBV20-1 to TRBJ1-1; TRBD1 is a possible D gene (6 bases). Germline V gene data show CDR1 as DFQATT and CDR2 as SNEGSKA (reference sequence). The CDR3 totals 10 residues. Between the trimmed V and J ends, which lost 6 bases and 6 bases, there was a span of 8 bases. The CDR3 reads CSARTAEAFF. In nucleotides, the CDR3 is TGCAGTGCGCGGACAGCTGAAGCTTTCTTT.

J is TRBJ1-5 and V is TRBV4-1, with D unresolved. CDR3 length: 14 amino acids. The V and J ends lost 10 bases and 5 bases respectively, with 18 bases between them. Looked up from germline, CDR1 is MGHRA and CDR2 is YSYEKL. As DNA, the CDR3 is TGCGCCACCGCCCAGGACGGGATCTATCAGCCCCAGCATTTT. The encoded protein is CATAQDGIYQPQHF.

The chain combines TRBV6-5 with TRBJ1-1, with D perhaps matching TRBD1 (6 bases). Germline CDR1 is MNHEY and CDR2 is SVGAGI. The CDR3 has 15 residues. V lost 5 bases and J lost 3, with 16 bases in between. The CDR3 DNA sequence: TGTGCCAGCAGTACCCGTAGGGGGTCTTACACTGAAGCTTTCTTT. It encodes CASSTRRGSYTEAFF.

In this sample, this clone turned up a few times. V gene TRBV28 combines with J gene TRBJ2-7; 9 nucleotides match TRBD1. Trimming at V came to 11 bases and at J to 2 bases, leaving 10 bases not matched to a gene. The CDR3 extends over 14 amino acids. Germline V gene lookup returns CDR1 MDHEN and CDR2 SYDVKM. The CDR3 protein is CALTSGTGTYEQYF. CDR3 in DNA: TGTGCCCTTACATCCGGGACAGGGACCTACGAGCAGTACTTC.

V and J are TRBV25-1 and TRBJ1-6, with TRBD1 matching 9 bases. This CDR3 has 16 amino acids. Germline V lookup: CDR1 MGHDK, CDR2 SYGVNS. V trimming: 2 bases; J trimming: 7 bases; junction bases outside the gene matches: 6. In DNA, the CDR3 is TGTGCCAGCAGTGAAACAGGGGGCATTTGGAATTCACCCCTCCACTTT. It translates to CASSETGGIWNSPLHF.

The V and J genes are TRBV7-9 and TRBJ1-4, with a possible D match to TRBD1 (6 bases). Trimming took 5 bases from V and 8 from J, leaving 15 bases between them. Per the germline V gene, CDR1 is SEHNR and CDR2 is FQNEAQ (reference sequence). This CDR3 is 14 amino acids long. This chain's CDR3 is CASSKTGSNEKLFF. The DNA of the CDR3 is TGTGCCAGCAGCAAGACAGGCTCGAACGAAAAACTGTTTTTT. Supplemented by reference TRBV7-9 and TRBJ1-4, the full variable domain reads DTGVSQNPRHKITKRGQNVTFRCDPISEHNRLYWYRQTLGQGPEFLTYFQNEAQLEKSRLLSDRFSAERPKGSFSTLEIQRTEQGDSAMYLCASSKTGSNEKLFFGSGTQLSVL.

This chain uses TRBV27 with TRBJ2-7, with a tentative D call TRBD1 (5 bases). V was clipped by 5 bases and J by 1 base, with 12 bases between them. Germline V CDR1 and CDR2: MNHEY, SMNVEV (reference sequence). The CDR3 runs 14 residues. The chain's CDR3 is CASSRNGQSYEQYF. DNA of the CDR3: TGTGCCAGCAGTCGAAATGGACAATCCTACGAGCAGTACTTC.

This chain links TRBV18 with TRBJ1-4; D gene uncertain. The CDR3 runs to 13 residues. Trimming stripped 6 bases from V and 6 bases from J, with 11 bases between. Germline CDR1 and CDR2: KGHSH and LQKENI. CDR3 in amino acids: CASSGAKDEKLFF. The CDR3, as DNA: TGTGCCAGCTCGGGAGCTAAGGATGAAAAACTGTTTTTT.

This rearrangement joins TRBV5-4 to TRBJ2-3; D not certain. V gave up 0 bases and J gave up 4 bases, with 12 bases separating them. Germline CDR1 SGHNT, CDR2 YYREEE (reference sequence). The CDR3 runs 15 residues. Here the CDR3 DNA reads TGTGCCAGCAGCTTGGAGCCCGCTTTAGCAGATACGCAGTATTTT. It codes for CASSLEPALADTQYF.

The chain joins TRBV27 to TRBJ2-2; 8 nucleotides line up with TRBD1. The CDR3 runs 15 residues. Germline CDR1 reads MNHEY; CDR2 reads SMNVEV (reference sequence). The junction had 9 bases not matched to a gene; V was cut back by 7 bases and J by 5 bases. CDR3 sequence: CASTGQGGQTGELFF. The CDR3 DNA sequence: TGTGCCAGCACCGGACAGGGAGGACAAACCGGGGAGCTGTTTTTT.